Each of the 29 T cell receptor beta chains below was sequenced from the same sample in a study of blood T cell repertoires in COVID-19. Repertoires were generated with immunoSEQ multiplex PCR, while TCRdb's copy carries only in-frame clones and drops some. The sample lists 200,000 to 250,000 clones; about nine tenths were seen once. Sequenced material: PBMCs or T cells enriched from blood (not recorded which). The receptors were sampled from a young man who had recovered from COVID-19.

The CDR3: CASSIDRLRDNEQYF. The CDR3 DNA is TGTGCCAGTAGTATAGATCGTCTCAGGGACAACGAGCAGTACTTC. The chain combines TRBV19 with TRBJ2-7; D perhaps matches TRBD1 (6 bases). Germline lookup yields CDR1 LNHDA and CDR2 SQIVND (reference sequence). With 0 bases removed from V and 5 bases from J, the gap between germline ends came to 14 bases. The CDR3 contains 15 residues.

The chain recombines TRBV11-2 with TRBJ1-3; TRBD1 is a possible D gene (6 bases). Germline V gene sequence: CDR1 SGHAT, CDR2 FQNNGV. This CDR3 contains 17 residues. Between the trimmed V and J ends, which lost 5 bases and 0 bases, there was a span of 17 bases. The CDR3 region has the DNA TGTGCCAGCAGCCGCCTGACAGGTCGAAGCTCTGGAAACACCATATATTTT. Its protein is CASSRLTGRSSGNTIYF. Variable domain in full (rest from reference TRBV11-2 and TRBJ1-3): EAGVAQSPRYKIIEKRQSVAFWCNPISGHATLYWYQQILGQGPKLLIQFQNNGVVDDSQLPKDRFSAERLKGVDSTLKIQPAKLEDSAVYLCASSRLTGRSSGNTIYFGEGSWLTVV.

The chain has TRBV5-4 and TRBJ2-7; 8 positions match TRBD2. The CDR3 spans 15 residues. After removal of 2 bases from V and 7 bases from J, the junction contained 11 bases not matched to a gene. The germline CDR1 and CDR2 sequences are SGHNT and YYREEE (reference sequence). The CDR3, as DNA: TGTGCCAGCAGCTTCGCTCGTGGGCTAGCGGGTGAGCAGTACTTC. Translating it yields CASSFARGLAGEQYF.

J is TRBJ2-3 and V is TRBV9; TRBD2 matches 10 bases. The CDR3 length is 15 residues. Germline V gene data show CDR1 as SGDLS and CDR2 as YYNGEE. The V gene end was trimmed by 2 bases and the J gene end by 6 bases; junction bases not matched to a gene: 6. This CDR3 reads CASSVIASGSDTQYF. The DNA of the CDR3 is TGTGCCAGCAGCGTCATAGCTAGCGGGAGCGATACGCAGTATTTT.

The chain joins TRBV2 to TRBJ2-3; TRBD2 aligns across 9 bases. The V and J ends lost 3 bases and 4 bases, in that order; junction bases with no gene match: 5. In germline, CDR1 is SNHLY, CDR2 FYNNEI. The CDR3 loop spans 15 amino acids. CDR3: CASSEAGGPSDTQYF. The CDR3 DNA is TGTGCCAGCAGTGAGGCGGGGGGGCCCTCAGATACGCAGTATTTT.

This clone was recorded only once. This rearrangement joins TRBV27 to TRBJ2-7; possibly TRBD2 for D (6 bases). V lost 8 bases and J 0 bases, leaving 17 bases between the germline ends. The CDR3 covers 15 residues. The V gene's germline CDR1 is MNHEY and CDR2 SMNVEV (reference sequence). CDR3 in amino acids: CASQAEGFSSYEQYF. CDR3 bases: TGTGCCAGCCAGGCGGAGGGTTTTAGCTCCTACGAGCAGTACTTC.

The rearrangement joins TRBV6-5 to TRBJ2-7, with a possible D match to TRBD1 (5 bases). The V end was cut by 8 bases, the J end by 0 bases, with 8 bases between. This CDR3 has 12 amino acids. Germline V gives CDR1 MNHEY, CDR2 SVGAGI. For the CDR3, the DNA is TGTGCCAGCCAGGGCAACTCCTACGAGCAGTACTTC. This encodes CASQGNSYEQYF.

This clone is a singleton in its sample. The CDR3 DNA follows: TGTGCCACCAGCAGGAATAGACAGGGCACAGATACGCAGTATTTT. This translates into CATSRNRQGTDTQYF. This chain joins TRBV15 and TRBJ2-3, with D possibly being TRBD1 (6 bases). CDR3 size: 15 residues. Per the germline V gene, CDR1 is LNHNV and CDR2 is YYDKDF (reference sequence). The V end was cut by 3 bases, the J end by 1 base, with 11 bases between.

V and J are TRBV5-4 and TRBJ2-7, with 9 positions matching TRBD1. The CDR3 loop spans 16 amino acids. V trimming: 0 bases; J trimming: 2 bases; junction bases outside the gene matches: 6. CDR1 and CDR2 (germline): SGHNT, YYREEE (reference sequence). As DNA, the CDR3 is TGTGCCAGCAGCTTGGCGCAAGGACAGGGGCCCTACGAGCAGTACTTC. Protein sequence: CASSLAQGQGPYEQYF.

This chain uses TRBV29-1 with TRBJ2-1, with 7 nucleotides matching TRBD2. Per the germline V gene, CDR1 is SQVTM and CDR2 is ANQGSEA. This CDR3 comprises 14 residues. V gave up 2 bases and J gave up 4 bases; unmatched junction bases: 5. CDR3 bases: TGCAGCGTTGAAATGTCTAGCGGATACAATGAGCAGTTCTTC. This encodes CSVEMSSGYNEQFF.

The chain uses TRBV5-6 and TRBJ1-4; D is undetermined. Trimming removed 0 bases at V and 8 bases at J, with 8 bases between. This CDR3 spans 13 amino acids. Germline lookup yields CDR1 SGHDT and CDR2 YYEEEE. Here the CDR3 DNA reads TGTGCCAGCAGCTTGGGGGGAGTCGAAAAACTGTTTTTT. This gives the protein CASSLGGVEKLFF.

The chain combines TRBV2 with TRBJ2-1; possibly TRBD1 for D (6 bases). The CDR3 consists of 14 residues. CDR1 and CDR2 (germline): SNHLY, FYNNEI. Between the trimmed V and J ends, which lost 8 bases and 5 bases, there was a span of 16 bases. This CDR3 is CASLGQGSHNEQFF. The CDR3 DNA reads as TGTGCCAGCCTGGGGCAGGGGTCCCACAATGAGCAGTTCTTC.

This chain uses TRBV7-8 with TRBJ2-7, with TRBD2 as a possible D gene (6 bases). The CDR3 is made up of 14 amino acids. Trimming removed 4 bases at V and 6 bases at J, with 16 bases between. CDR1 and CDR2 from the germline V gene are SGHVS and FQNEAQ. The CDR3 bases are TGTGCCAGCAGCTCCCGACTAGGAATGGGCGAGCAGTACTTC. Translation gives CASSSRLGMGEQYF.

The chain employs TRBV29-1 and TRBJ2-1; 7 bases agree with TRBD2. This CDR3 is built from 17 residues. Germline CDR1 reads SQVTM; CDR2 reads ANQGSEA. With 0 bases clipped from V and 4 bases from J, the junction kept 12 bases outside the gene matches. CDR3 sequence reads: CSVEDWGEGLGYNEQFF. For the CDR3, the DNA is TGCAGCGTTGAAGATTGGGGGGAGGGCCTCGGGTACAATGAGCAGTTCTTC.

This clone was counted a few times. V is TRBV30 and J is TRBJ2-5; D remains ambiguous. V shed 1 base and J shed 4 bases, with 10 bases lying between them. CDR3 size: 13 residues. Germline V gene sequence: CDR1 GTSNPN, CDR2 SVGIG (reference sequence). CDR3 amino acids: CAWSAQIRETQYF. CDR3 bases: TGTGCCTGGAGTGCACAGATAAGAGAGACCCAGTACTTC.

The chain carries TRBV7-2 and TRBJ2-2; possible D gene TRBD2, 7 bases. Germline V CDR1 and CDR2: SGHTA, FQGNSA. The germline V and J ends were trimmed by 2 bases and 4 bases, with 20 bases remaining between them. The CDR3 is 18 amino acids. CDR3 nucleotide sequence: TGTGCCAGCAGCTTAAAGTTGGGGGGGCGAACGAGCACCGGGGAGCTGTTTTTT. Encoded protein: CASSLKLGGRTSTGELFF.

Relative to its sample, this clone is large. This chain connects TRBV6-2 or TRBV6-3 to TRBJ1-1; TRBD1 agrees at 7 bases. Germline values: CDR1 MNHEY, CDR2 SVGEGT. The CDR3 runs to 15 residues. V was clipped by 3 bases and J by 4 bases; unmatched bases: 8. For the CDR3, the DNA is TGTGCCAGCAGTTATATCATAGGACAGGCCACTGAAGCTTTCTTT. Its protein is CASSYIIGQATEAFF.

CDR3 DNA sequence: TGTGCCACCAGTGAAAAACGAGGTACTCAAGAGACCCAGTACTTC. Protein sequence: CATSEKRGTQETQYF. This sequence joins TRBV24-1 and TRBJ2-5; D not certain. The CDR3 contains 15 residues. Germline CDR1 and CDR2: KGHDR and SFDVKD. V lost 4 bases and J lost 2, with 13 bases in between.

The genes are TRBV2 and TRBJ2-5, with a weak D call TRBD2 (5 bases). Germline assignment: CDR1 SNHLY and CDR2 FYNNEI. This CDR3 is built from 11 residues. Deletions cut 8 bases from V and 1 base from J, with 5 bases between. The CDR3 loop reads CASGSQETQYF. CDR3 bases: TGTGCCAGCGGGAGCCAAGAGACCCAGTACTTC.

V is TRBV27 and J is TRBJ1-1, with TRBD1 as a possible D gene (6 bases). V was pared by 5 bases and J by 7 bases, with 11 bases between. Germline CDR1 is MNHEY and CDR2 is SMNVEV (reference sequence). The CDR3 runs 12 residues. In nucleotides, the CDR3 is TGTGCCAGCAGTCAACAGGGAATTGAAGCTTTCTTT. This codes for CASSQQGIEAFF.

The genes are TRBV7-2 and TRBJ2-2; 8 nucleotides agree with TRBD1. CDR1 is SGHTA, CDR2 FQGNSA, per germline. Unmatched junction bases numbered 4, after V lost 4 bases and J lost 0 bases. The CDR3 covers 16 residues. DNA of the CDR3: TGTGCCAGCAGCTCTGAGGACAGGGCGAACACCGGGGAGCTGTTTTTT. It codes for CASSSEDRANTGELFF.

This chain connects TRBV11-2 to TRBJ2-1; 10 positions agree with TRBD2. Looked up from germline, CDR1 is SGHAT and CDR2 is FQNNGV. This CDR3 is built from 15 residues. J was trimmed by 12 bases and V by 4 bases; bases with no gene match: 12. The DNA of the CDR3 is TGTGCCAGCAGCTCGACGTCGGGACTAGCGAAGTGGCAGTTCTTC. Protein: CASSSTSGLAKWQFF.

The CDR3 here is CASSTPRTGKQETQYF. The CDR3 nucleotides are TGTGCCAGCAGCACCCCCAGGACAGGAAAGCAAGAGACCCAGTACTTC. V is TRBV9 and J is TRBJ2-5; TRBD1 matches at 7 bases. V was pared by 4 bases and J by 2 bases, with 11 bases of the junction left unmatched. CDR1 and CDR2 (germline): SGDLS, YYNGEE. CDR3 length: 16 amino acids.

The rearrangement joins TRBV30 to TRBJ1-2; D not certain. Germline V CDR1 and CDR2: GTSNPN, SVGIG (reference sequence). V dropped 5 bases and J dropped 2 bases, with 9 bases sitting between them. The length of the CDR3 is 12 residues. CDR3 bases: TGTGCCTGGGACAACCGAAACTATGGCTACACCTTC. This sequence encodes CAWDNRNYGYTF.

CDR3 nucleotide sequence: TGTGCCAGCAGCGCCCGGGACAGGGGGCGGACTGAAGCTTTCTTT. Translation gives CASSARDRGRTEAFF. The chain uses TRBV11-2 and TRBJ1-1; 12 positions match TRBD1. The CDR3 is 15 amino acids. The germline V gene has CDR1 SGHAT and CDR2 FQNNGV. The junction had 6 bases not matched to a gene; V was cut back by 5 bases and J by 5 bases.

CDR3 sequence: CASSIGGGFTEAFF. CDR3 nucleotide sequence: TGTGCCAGTAGTATCGGAGGGGGCTTTACTGAAGCTTTCTTT. V gene TRBV19 combines with J gene TRBJ1-1; 7 nucleotides align to TRBD1. The J segment lost 5 bases and the V segment lost 3 bases, leaving 6 bases of the junction unmatched. From germline, CDR1 is LNHDA and CDR2 SQIVND (reference sequence). The CDR3 runs 14 residues. The complete variable domain, with remaining parts taken from reference TRBV19 and TRBJ1-1, reads DGGITQSPKYLFRKEGQNVTLSCEQNLNHDAMYWYRQDPGQGLRLIYYSQIVNDFQKGDIAEGYSVSREKKESFPLTVTSAQKNPTAFYLCASSIGGGFTEAFFGQGTRLTVV.

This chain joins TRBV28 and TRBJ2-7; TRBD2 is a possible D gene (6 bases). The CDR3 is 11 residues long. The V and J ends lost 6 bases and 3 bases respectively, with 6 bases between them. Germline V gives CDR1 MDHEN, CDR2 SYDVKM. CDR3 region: CASRGGYEQYF. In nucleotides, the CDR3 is TGTGCCAGCAGGGGGGGCTACGAGCAGTACTTC.

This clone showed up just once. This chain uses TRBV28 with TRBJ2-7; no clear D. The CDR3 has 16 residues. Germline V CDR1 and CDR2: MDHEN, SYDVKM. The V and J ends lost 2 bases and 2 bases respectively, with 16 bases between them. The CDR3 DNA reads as TGTGCCAGCAGTTTAAAGCTATCCGAACCGACCTACGAGCAGTACTTC. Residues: CASSLKLSEPTYEQYF.

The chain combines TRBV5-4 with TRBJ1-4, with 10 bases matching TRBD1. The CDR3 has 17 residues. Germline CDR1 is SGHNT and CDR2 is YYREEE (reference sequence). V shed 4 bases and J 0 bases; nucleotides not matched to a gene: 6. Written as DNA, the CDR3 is TGTGCCAGCAGCGACAGGGGGCGAGGAGCAACTAATGAAAAACTGTTTTTT. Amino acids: CASSDRGRGATNEKLFF.